These T cell receptor beta chains were read from a single sample in a study of identical twins. TCRdb reprocessed the 5' RACE reads with MiXCR, giving one entry per CDR3 protein. Of 1.5 million to 2 million distinct CDR3 sequences in the sample, around a third were seen once. The specimen was cord blood. The receptor set was obtained from a newborn girl in good health. Both conserved end residues are part of each CDR3. The D gene is left open where the match is weak. Some rows mark clone size as missing; the rest say once, few, many or name a class of expanded clone.

v_call	clone_size	j_call	d_call	cdr3_nt	cdr3_aa
TRBV12-3/TRBV12-4	few	TRBJ2-1	TRBD2	TGTGCCAGCAGTCGGGGAGGGCCATGGACTTCCAATGAGCAGTTCTTC	CASSRGGPWTSNEQFF
TRBV5-6	.	TRBJ2-1	TRBD2	TGTGCCAGCAGCCAGCCGGGACTAGCGGGAGTGGTGGGCTCCTACAATGAGCAGTTCTTC	CASSQPGLAGVVGSYNEQFF
TRBV12-3/TRBV12-4	many	TRBJ2-1	.	TGTGCCAGCAGTTTATGGGTAAATGAGCAGTTCTTC	CASSLWVNEQFF
TRBV7-2	.	TRBJ2-3	.	TGTGCCAGCAGCTTAGCGTACAGGGCAGATACGCAGTATTTT	CASSLAYRADTQYF
TRBV6-1	.	TRBJ2-1	.	TGTGCCAGCCCCTCGGGGAGTGAGCAGTTCTTC	CASPSGSEQFF
TRBV29-1	few	TRBJ2-2	.	TGCAGCGTTGAAGACTTCCGACTCTTGTTAAACACCGGGGAGCTGTTTTTT	CSVEDFRLLLNTGELFF
TRBV10-1	.	TRBJ2-2	.	TGCGCCAGCACTCGATCCAACACCGGGGAGCTGTTTTTT	CASTRSNTGELFF
TRBV3-1	.	TRBJ1-4	.	TGTGCCAGCAGCCCTGGTAATGGGGGGGATGAAAAACTGTTTTTT	CASSPGNGGDEKLFF
TRBV10-3	few	TRBJ2-5	.	TGTGCCATCAGTCCGACGCAACCTACCGGGGAGACCCAGTACTTC	CAISPTQPTGETQYF
TRBV3-1	.	TRBJ1-3	TRBD1	TGTGCCAGCAGCCAAACGGACAGGGCCAGAAACACCATATATTTT	CASSQTDRARNTIYF